Listed below are T cell receptor beta chains from one sample, sequenced in a study of T-cell memory formation after mild COVID-19. Each CDR3 protein gets one entry after TCRdb re-called the 5' RACE reads with MiXCR. Found here are roughly 190,000 distinct CDR3 sequences, approximately 20% of them singletons; the top ten hold about 2.4%. The specimen was PBMCs or a T cell subset sorted from them (not recorded which). All receptors come from an adult woman who had mild COVID-19 (a few samples of this study predate the infection). Cell type and time point are not known. Each CDR3 is given with its conserved first and last residue. The D gene is left open where the match is weak. Clone size appears in some rows only: once, few, many, or a class for an expanded clone.

D: -; J: TRBJ1-2; size: -; V: TRBV7-8; DNA: TGTGCCAGCAGCCCTTCAGTAGGGGCGGACTATGGCTACACCTTC; CDR3: CASSPSVGADYGYTF
D: -; J: TRBJ1-1; size: -; V: TRBV6-5; DNA: TGTGCCAGCAGTAACCCAGTGAACACTGAAGCTTTCTTT; CDR3: CASSNPVNTEAFF
D: -; J: TRBJ2-7; size: -; V: TRBV11-2; DNA: TGTGCCAGCAGCTTAGATGGTTGGGGGGCCACCTACGAGCAGTACTTC; CDR3: CASSLDGWGATYEQYF
D: TRBD1; J: TRBJ2-3; size: few; V: TRBV12-3/TRBV12-4; DNA: TGTGCCAGTCAAAATACAGGGGGCACAGATACGCAGTATTTT; CDR3: CASQNTGGTDTQYF
D: -; J: TRBJ2-1; size: -; V: TRBV5-1; DNA: TGCGCCAGCAGCTTACCGTCATCAGGAGTCGGTGAGCAGTTCTTC; CDR3: CASSLPSSGVGEQFF
D: -; J: TRBJ1-1; size: -; V: TRBV12-5; DNA: TGTGCTAGTGCCAAACACTCGGGGGGCGAAGCTTTCTTT; CDR3: CASAKHSGGEAFF
D: TRBD1; J: TRBJ2-7; size: few; V: TRBV10-3; DNA: TGTGCCATCAGTGAAGGACAGGGAAGGATCTACGAGCAGTACTTC; CDR3: CAISEGQGRIYEQYF
D: TRBD1; J: TRBJ1-1; size: few; V: TRBV18; DNA: TGTGCCAGCTCACTGGACAGGGAACGGGGAGCTTTCTTT; CDR3: CASSLDRERGAFF
D: TRBD2; J: TRBJ2-7; size: -; V: TRBV10-3; DNA: TGTGCCATCAGCCCCGGGACTAGCCGCGGCTACGAGCAGTACTTC; CDR3: CAISPGTSRGYEQYF
D: -; J: TRBJ1-1; size: -; V: TRBV24-1; DNA: TGTGCCACCAGTGACCCCACAAGGGACACTGAAGCTTTCTTT; CDR3: CATSDPTRDTEAFF
D: -; J: TRBJ2-4; size: few; V: TRBV12-3/TRBV12-4; DNA: TGTGCCAGCAGTTTTCCTGGGAAACTAGCCAAAAACATTCAGTACTTC; CDR3: CASSFPGKLAKNIQYF
D: -; J: TRBJ2-5; size: -; V: TRBV12-3/TRBV12-4; DNA: TGTGCCAGCAGTTATCTGGAGGCCCAGTACTTC; CDR3: CASSYLEAQYF
D: TRBD1; J: TRBJ1-4; size: -; V: TRBV5-5; DNA: TGTGCCAGCAGCTTCTATCAGGGGGGAAATGAAAAACTGTTTTTT; CDR3: CASSFYQGGNEKLFF
D: -; J: TRBJ2-1; size: few; V: TRBV6-1; DNA: TGTGCCAGCAGTTTTACGGGAAATGAGCAGTTCTTC; CDR3: CASSFTGNEQFF
D: -; J: TRBJ2-7; size: -; V: TRBV12-3/TRBV12-4; DNA: TGTGCCAGCAGTCCCGGGGTCTACGAGCAGTACTTC; CDR3: CASSPGVYEQYF
D: -; J: TRBJ1-2; size: -; V: TRBV27; DNA: TGTGCCAGCAGTTTAACGGCAGTCGGCTATGGCTACACCTTC; CDR3: CASSLTAVGYGYTF
D: TRBD1; J: TRBJ2-7; size: -; V: TRBV12-3/TRBV12-4; DNA: TGTGCCAGCATGATGGGACAGAGCTCCTACGAGCAGTACTTC; CDR3: CASMMGQSSYEQYF
D: -; J: TRBJ2-7; size: -; V: TRBV4-3; DNA: TGCGCCAGCAGCCAAGATTCCCTAAGCTACGAGCAGTACTTC; CDR3: CASSQDSLSYEQYF
D: -; J: TRBJ2-7; size: few; V: TRBV5-1; DNA: TGCGCCAGCGGGCGTAGCGGCCCCTACGAGCAGTACTTC; CDR3: CASGRSGPYEQYF
D: -; J: TRBJ2-2; size: -; V: TRBV4-2; DNA: TGTGCCAGCAGCCCCCTCCCGGGGCCCCAAGTGTCCGGGGAGCTGTTTTTT; CDR3: CASSPLPGPQVSGELFF
D: TRBD2; J: TRBJ2-5; size: few; V: TRBV7-8; DNA: TGTGCCAGCAGCCCAGAGCGGCTAGCGGGAGTCCACCAAGAGACCCAGTACTTC; CDR3: CASSPERLAGVHQETQYF
D: -; J: TRBJ1-4; size: -; V: TRBV5-1; DNA: TGCGCCAGCAGCTTGGGAATGATGGCAGAAGCTAATGAAAAACTGTTTTTT; CDR3: CASSLGMMAEANEKLFF
D: -; J: TRBJ2-5; size: -; V: TRBV30; DNA: TGTGCCTGGAGTGAGCAAGGCCAGGGGACCCAGTACTTC; CDR3: CAWSEQGQGTQYF
D: -; J: TRBJ1-2; size: few; V: TRBV7-2; DNA: TGTGCCAGCAGCTTATTTCGGGATGCAGGGGTCAGAGCTAACTATGGCTACACCTTC; CDR3: CASSLFRDAGVRANYGYTF
D: -; J: TRBJ1-4; size: -; V: TRBV15; DNA: TGTGCCACCAGAATTGGGCGCAATAATGAAAAACTGTTTTTT; CDR3: CATRIGRNNEKLFF
D: -; J: TRBJ2-3; size: -; V: TRBV18; DNA: TGTGCCAGCTCACCAAGTCAGGGGACAGATACGCAGTATTTT; CDR3: CASSPSQGTDTQYF
D: -; J: TRBJ2-3; size: -; V: TRBV5-1; DNA: TGCGCCAGCAGAAGGGACCCAAGCACAGATACGCAGTATTTT; CDR3: CASRRDPSTDTQYF
D: TRBD1; J: TRBJ1-5; size: -; V: TRBV6-5; DNA: TGTGCCAGCAGCTCCACGGGACAGGGGAACAATCAGCCCCAGCATTTT; CDR3: CASSSTGQGNNQPQHF
D: TRBD1; J: TRBJ2-2; size: few; V: TRBV4-1; DNA: TGCGCCAGCAGCCAGACGTATGGGACAGGGAACACCGGGGAGCTGTTTTTT; CDR3: CASSQTYGTGNTGELFF
D: -; J: TRBJ2-7; size: -; V: TRBV30; DNA: TGTGCCTGGAGTTTTGGGGTGGAGAATGCCTACGAGCAGTACTTC; CDR3: CAWSFGVENAYEQYF
D: -; J: TRBJ1-1; size: few; V: TRBV10-3; DNA: TGTGCCATCGCGTACAGTAGGGACACTGAAGCTTTCTTT; CDR3: CAIAYSRDTEAFF
D: -; J: TRBJ2-3; size: few; V: TRBV12-5; DNA: TGTGCTAGTGGTCCTAGCACAGATACGCAGTATTTT; CDR3: CASGPSTDTQYF
D: -; J: TRBJ2-3; size: -; V: TRBV18; DNA: TGTGCCAGCATACCAGGGAGGTCCACAGATACGCAGTATTTT; CDR3: CASIPGRSTDTQYF
D: -; J: TRBJ2-5; size: -; V: TRBV24-1; DNA: TGTGCCACCAGTGACCATCTACTAGGAAAGACCCAGTACTTC; CDR3: CATSDHLLGKTQYF
D: -; J: TRBJ2-2; size: once; V: TRBV5-5; DNA: TGTGCCAGCAGCTTGGGCGGCGCCGGGGAGCTGTTTTTT; CDR3: CASSLGGAGELFF
D: -; J: TRBJ2-1; size: -; V: TRBV5-1; DNA: TGCGCCACCGCACCCGGGTCGAACAATGAGCAGTTCTTC; CDR3: CATAPGSNNEQFF
D: TRBD2; J: TRBJ2-7; size: -; V: TRBV7-2; DNA: TGTGCCAGCAGCCATAAACTAGCGGGAGCGTCCTACGAGCAGTACTTC; CDR3: CASSHKLAGASYEQYF
D: TRBD1; J: TRBJ1-4; size: few; V: TRBV20-1; DNA: TGCAGTGCTAGACCCGGGACAGGGAATGAAAAACTGTTTTTT; CDR3: CSARPGTGNEKLFF
D: -; J: TRBJ2-3; size: many; V: TRBV6-2/TRBV6-3; DNA: TGTGCCAGCAGTTACGCACCTATGAAATCGACAGCTGGCGGGGCCCTAGATACGCAGTATTTT; CDR3: CASSYAPMKSTAGGALDTQYF
D: -; J: TRBJ2-1; size: few; V: TRBV20-1; DNA: TGCAGTGCTAGAGACAGGGGTGGCAATGAGCAGTTCTTC; CDR3: CSARDRGGNEQFF
D: -; J: TRBJ2-5; size: -; V: TRBV12-3/TRBV12-4; DNA: TGTGCCAGCAGTTTTGCGACAGAGGGCGAGACCCAGTACTTC; CDR3: CASSFATEGETQYF
D: -; J: TRBJ1-6; size: -; V: TRBV2; DNA: TGTGCCAGCAGTGAAGGGGGCGGCCCTTCACCCCTCCACTTT; CDR3: CASSEGGGPSPLHF
D: -; J: TRBJ1-6; size: many; V: TRBV7-9; DNA: TGTGCCAGCAGCTTAGAACAGTATAATTCACCCCTCCACTTT; CDR3: CASSLEQYNSPLHF
D: -; J: TRBJ2-1; size: few; V: TRBV15; DNA: TGTGCCACCAGCAGAGATAAGCGCGAGCAGTTCTTC; CDR3: CATSRDKREQFF
D: -; J: TRBJ1-1; size: few; V: TRBV20-1; DNA: TGCAGTGTCGGGAGGGGCGCGGAGAACACTGAAGCTTTCTTT; CDR3: CSVGRGAENTEAFF
D: TRBD2; J: TRBJ2-5; size: -; V: TRBV5-1; DNA: TGCGCCAGCAGCTTGACTAGCGGGGGGGCCAGGGAGACCCAGTACTTC; CDR3: CASSLTSGGARETQYF
D: -; J: TRBJ1-1; size: -; V: TRBV29-1; DNA: TGCAGCGCTCGATACCGCGGTCGGAACACTGAAGCTTTCTTT; CDR3: CSARYRGRNTEAFF
D: -; J: TRBJ1-5; size: -; V: TRBV6-5; DNA: TGTGCCAGCAGTGTAGAGGGGCGACAGCCCCAGCATTTT; CDR3: CASSVEGRQPQHF
D: -; J: TRBJ1-2; size: many; V: TRBV6-5; DNA: TGTGCCAGCAGTTACTCGGGCAGGGGCGAAGGTGGCTACACCTTC; CDR3: CASSYSGRGEGGYTF
D: -; J: TRBJ2-3; size: -; V: TRBV7-9; DNA: TGTGCCAGCAGCTTAAAGGGCGGTCCTAGCACAGATACGCAGTATTTT; CDR3: CASSLKGGPSTDTQYF
D: -; J: TRBJ1-5; size: -; V: TRBV7-2; DNA: TGTGCCAGCAGCTTCGCGACAGAAAATCAGCCCCAGCATTTT; CDR3: CASSFATENQPQHF